This T cell receptor (beta chain) was sequenced in a study of cytomegalovirus exposure and HLA in healthy donors. The study's findings and limits: The dataset shows that most TCR sequences were rare, while some public TCRs occurred in many donors. TCR beta chain V- and J-gene trimming was linked, in a later analysis, to a missense variant in DCLRE1C. Reports credit the classifier with highly specific, highly sensitive diagnosis of cytomegalovirus status.

The germline V gene encodes CDR1 ENHRY and CDR2 SYGVKD. CDR3 length: 16 residues. As for this clone: Its antigen remains unidentified. One end of the junction does not line up with germline, which may come from a read error.

All donors participated as healthy donors of bone marrow. Primers for the PCR totalled 60 Vbeta and 13 Jbeta. The table came from immunoSEQ multiplex PCR; TCRdb's copy has only in-frame clones and leaves some out. Of some 140,000 clones listed, around 77% are singletons. The receptor was derived from a man aged 50 or older in good health and CMV-seronegative. Material for sequencing was PBMCs. The gene calls are TRBV10-3 and TRBJ2-7; D call uncertain. The CDR3 protein is CAISSLSRLETNEQHF. CDR3 DNA sequence: TGTGCCATCAGTTCCCTTTCTAGGTTGGAAACGAACGAGCAGCACTTC.